These 21 T cell receptor beta chains originate from one sample sequenced in a study of blood T cell repertoires in COVID-19. Data came from immunoSEQ multiplex PCR; TCRdb stores just in-frame clones and leaves some out. The repertoire holds approximately 270,000 clones, around 90% seen once, with roughly 2.2% in the top ten. Sequencing was done on a sample of peripheral blood. Every receptor here comes from a man aged 50 or older with acute or convalescent COVID-19.

This sequence joins TRBV19 and TRBJ1-5, with D perhaps matching TRBD1 (6 bases). Deletions cut 5 bases from V and 3 bases from J, with 11 bases between. Germline V gene sequence: CDR1 LNHDA, CDR2 SQIVND (reference sequence). There are 14 residues in the CDR3. The CDR3: CASSVRDTNQPQHF. The CDR3 DNA is TGTGCCAGTAGTGTCCGGGACACCAATCAGCCCCAGCATTTT.

The CDR3 loop is CASSLEPNRGTTEAFF. The CDR3 DNA follows: TGCGCCAGCAGCTTGGAACCCAACAGGGGGACCACTGAAGCTTTCTTT. The chain joins TRBV5-1 to TRBJ1-1; 8 bases agree with TRBD1. J gave up 4 bases and V 0 bases, and 8 bases lay outside the gene matches. Per germline, CDR1 SGHRS and CDR2 YFSETQ. The CDR3 loop spans 16 amino acids. Complete variable domain (other parts from reference TRBV5-1 and TRBJ1-1): KAGVTQTPRYLIKTRGQQVTLSCSPISGHRSVSWYQQTPGQGLQFLFEYFSETQRNKGNFPGRFSGRQFSNSRSEMNVSTLELGDSALYLCASSLEPNRGTTEAFFGQGTRLTVV.

The chain recombines TRBV3-1 (or the pseudogene TRBV3-2) with TRBJ2-2; 7 bases map to TRBD1. CDR3 length equals 15 residues. Germline loops: CDR1 LGHDT, CDR2 YNNKEL (reference sequence). V gave up 0 bases and J gave up 5 bases; unmatched junction bases: 3. As DNA, the CDR3 is TGTGCCAGCAGCCAAGAAGGGGGCAGGACCGGGGAGCTGTTTTTT. Amino acids: CASSQEGGRTGELFF.

The rearrangement links TRBV6-5 to TRBJ1-1; possibly TRBD1 for D (6 bases). The germline V and J ends were trimmed by 0 bases and 9 bases, with 17 bases remaining between them. This CDR3 comprises 15 residues. CDR1 and CDR2 from the germline V gene are MNHEY and SVGAGI. Written as DNA, the CDR3 is TGTGCCAGCAGTTACTCGAGAGGGCGGACAGTGAAAGCTTTCTTT. Protein product: CASSYSRGRTVKAFF.

This chain links TRBV5-1 with TRBJ1-6; maybe TRBD1 (6 bases). This CDR3 is built from 19 residues. The V and J ends lost 0 bases and 10 bases respectively, with 26 bases between them. Germline loops: CDR1 SGHRS, CDR2 YFSETQ. The CDR3 DNA is TGCGCCAGCAGCTTGGCCACAATCAAGGGAACAGGGCTAAGGTCACCCCTCCACTTT. This sequence encodes CASSLATIKGTGLRSPLHF.

This clone was observed once. The chain is built from TRBV6-6 and TRBJ1-1, with TRBD1 matching 7 bases. CDR1 is MNHNY and CDR2 is SVGAGI in the germline V gene (reference sequence). The length of the CDR3 is 15 residues. Germline trimming cut 6 bases from V and 11 bases from J; bases unmatched to any gene: 18. The CDR3 reads CASRTPTGQNSPAFF. As DNA, the CDR3 is TGTGCCAGCAGAACCCCGACAGGGCAGAATTCACCGGCTTTCTTT.

The chain is built from TRBV6-4 and TRBJ2-2; 13 bases align to TRBD2. Germline loops: CDR1 MRHNA, CDR2 SNTAGT. This CDR3 is built from 16 residues. The J segment lost 1 base and the V segment lost 5 bases, leaving 1 base of the junction unmatched. The CDR3 bases are TGTGCCAGCAGTCGACTAGCGGGGGGGAACACCGGGGAGCTGTTTTTT. Translating it yields CASSRLAGGNTGELFF.

The V gene is TRBV13, the J gene TRBJ2-5, with 7 nucleotides matching TRBD1. CDR1 is PRHDT, CDR2 FYEKMQ, per germline (reference sequence). V lost 1 base to trimming and J lost 1 base; unmatched junction nucleotides: 0. This CDR3 spans 14 amino acids. The CDR3 protein is CASSLAGGQETQYF. The CDR3, as DNA: TGTGCCAGCAGCTTAGCAGGGGGCCAAGAGACCCAGTACTTC. Full variable domain (remainder filled in from reference TRBV13 and TRBJ2-5): AAGVIQSPRHLIKEKRETATLKCYPIPRHDTVYWYQQGPGQDPQFLISFYEKMQSDKGSIPDRFSAQQFSDYHSELNMSSLELGDSALYFCASSLAGGQETQYFGPGTRLLVL.

The rearrangement links TRBV12-3 or TRBV12-4 to TRBJ2-5; 8 positions agree with TRBD1. The CDR3 consists of 13 residues. Trimming at V came to 2 bases and at J to 5 bases, leaving 1 base not matched to a gene. The CDR3, as DNA: TGTGCCAGCAGTTTAAGGACAGGGGAGACCCAGTACTTC. Its protein is CASSLRTGETQYF.

The CDR3 sequence is CAWRRSLGLAGGTSYNEQFF. The CDR3 DNA reads TGTGCCTGGAGACGAAGTCTGGGACTAGCGGGGGGAACATCCTACAATGAGCAGTTCTTC. The J gene is TRBJ2-1, the V gene TRBV30, with TRBD2 matching 15 bases. Trimming at V came to 3 bases and at J to 1 base, leaving 13 bases not matched to a gene. Germline V CDR1 and CDR2: GTSNPN, SVGIG (reference sequence). The CDR3 runs 20 residues.

The chain has TRBV4-2 and TRBJ1-6; 7 bases align to TRBD1. V shed 5 bases, J shed 0 bases, and the junction held 7 bases outside the gene matches. The CDR3 consists of 17 residues. Germline V CDR1 and CDR2: LGHNA, YNFKEQ. The CDR3 loop reads CASSKGTASSYNSPLHF. CDR3 bases: TGTGCCAGCAGCAAAGGGACAGCAAGCTCCTATAATTCACCCCTCCACTTT.

In DNA form, the CDR3 reads TGTGCCAGCTCACCGATGCTGAGCACTAGCATGAACACTGAAGCTTTCTTT. Translating gives CASSPMLSTSMNTEAFF. The chain couples TRBV18 to TRBJ1-1; D is ambiguous. Between the trimmed V and J ends, which lost 3 bases and 0 bases, there was a span of 17 bases. This CDR3 spans 17 amino acids. CDR1 is KGHSH and CDR2 is LQKENI in the germline V gene. Filled out from reference TRBV18 and TRBJ1-1, the complete variable domain reads NAGVMQNPRHLVRRRGQEARLRCSPMKGHSHVYWYRQLPEEGLKFMVYLQKENIIDESGMPKERFSAEFPKEGPSILRIQQVVRGDSAAYFCASSPMLSTSMNTEAFFGQGTRLTVV.

V and J are TRBV10-2 and TRBJ1-2; perhaps TRBD1 as D (6 bases). V was shortened by 3 bases and J by 0 bases, with 11 bases between the two germline ends. This CDR3 has 15 residues. The V gene's germline CDR1 is WSHSY and CDR2 SAAADI. The CDR3 reads CASSDPGGPNYGYTF. The CDR3 DNA sequence: TGCGCCAGCAGTGACCCGGGGGGCCCTAACTATGGCTACACCTTC.

The rearrangement uses TRBV19 and TRBJ1-2; 9 nucleotides align to TRBD1. The CDR3 sequence is 14 residues long. Losses at the gene ends were 8 bases for V and 6 bases for J; bases not matched to a gene: 10. The germline V gene has CDR1 LNHDA and CDR2 SQIVND (reference sequence). Here the CDR3 reads CASGRDRVADGYTF. CDR3 nucleotides: TGTGCCAGTGGCCGGGACAGGGTGGCGGATGGCTACACCTTC.

The CDR3 DNA reads as TGTGCCAGCAGCCAAGATGGAGGGGGCCTGCAGTATTTT. It translates to CASSQDGGGLQYF. The V and J genes are TRBV14 and TRBJ2-3; D may be TRBD1 (7 bases). V shed 0 bases and J shed 11 bases, with 12 bases lying between them. Germline values: CDR1 SGHDN, CDR2 FVKESK. CDR3 length equals 13 residues.

The chain recombines TRBV19 with TRBJ1-1; 12 bases line up with TRBD1. The CDR3 totals 18 residues. The V and J ends lost 2 bases and 1 base, in that order; junction bases with no gene match: 8. Germline lookup yields CDR1 LNHDA and CDR2 SQIVND (reference sequence). DNA of the CDR3: TGTGCCAGTAGTATATGGGTGGGGGACAGGGGGCCGAACACTGAAGCTTTCTTT. Its translation: CASSIWVGDRGPNTEAFF.

CDR3 amino acids: CASSSGLAGSETQYF. The CDR3 DNA reads TGCGCCAGCAGCTCGGGACTAGCGGGGTCAGAGACCCAGTACTTC. V is TRBV5-1 and J is TRBJ2-5, with TRBD2 identical over 13 bases. The germline CDR1 and CDR2 sequences are SGHRS and YFSETQ. V was pared by 3 bases and J by 4 bases, with 3 bases of the junction left unmatched. The length of the CDR3 is 15 residues.

The chain combines TRBV5-1 with TRBJ2-1, with 8 nucleotides matching TRBD1. CDR3 length: 15 residues. Trimming cost V 1 base and J 4 bases; bases outside gene matches: 4. CDR1 and CDR2 from the germline V gene are SGHRS and YFSETQ. The CDR3 here is CASSLITGGYNEQFF. CDR3 DNA: TGCGCCAGCAGCTTGATCACAGGGGGATACAATGAGCAGTTCTTC. The full variable domain, completed using reference TRBV5-1 and TRBJ2-1, is KAGVTQTPRYLIKTRGQQVTLSCSPISGHRSVSWYQQTPGQGLQFLFEYFSETQRNKGNFPGRFSGRQFSNSRSEMNVSTLELGDSALYLCASSLITGGYNEQFFGPGTRLTVL.

CDR3 in DNA: TGTGCCAGCAGCTTAGGCAGAAGCACAGATACGCAGTATTTT. Its protein product is CASSLGRSTDTQYF. This chain uses TRBV7-2 with TRBJ2-3; no firm D call. The germline CDR1 and CDR2 sequences are SGHTA and FQGNSA. The CDR3 consists of 14 residues. V shed 1 base and J shed 0 bases, with 5 bases lying between them.

The V call is TRBV2, the J call TRBJ1-2; D is unclear. Trimming cost V 5 bases and J 4 bases, with 14 bases left between them. The CDR3 runs 14 residues. CDR1 is SNHLY, CDR2 FYNNEI, per germline. CDR3 in amino acids: CASSPQVIAYGYTF. CDR3 DNA: TGTGCCAGCAGTCCCCAGGTTATTGCCTATGGCTACACCTTC.

V usage is TRBV29-1 and J usage is TRBJ1-2, with TRBD1 identical over 9 bases. The CDR3 runs to 12 residues. V lost 6 bases to trimming and J lost 6 bases; unmatched junction nucleotides: 5. Germline V gives CDR1 SQVTM, CDR2 ANQGSEA. The chain's CDR3 is CSVDRDRDGYTF. DNA for the CDR3: TGCAGCGTCGACCGGGACAGGGATGGCTACACCTTC.